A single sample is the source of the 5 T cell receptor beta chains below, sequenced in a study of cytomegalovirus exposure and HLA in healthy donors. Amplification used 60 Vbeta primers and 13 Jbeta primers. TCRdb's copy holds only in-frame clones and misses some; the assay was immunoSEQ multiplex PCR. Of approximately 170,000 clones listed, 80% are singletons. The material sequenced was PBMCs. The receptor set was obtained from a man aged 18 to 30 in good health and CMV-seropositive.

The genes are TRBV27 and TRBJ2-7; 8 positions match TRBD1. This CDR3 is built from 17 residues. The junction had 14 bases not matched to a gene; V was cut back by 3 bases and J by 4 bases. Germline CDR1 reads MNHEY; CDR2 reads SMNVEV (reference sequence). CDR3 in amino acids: CASSFQAGGGEFYEQYF. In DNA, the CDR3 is TGTGCCAGCAGTTTTCAAGCAGGGGGCGGAGAGTTTTACGAGCAGTACTTC.

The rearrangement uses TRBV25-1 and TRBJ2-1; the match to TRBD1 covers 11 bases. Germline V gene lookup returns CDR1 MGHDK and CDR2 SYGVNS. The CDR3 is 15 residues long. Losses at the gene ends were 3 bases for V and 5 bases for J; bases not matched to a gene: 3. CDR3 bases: TGTGCCAGCAGTGACCGGGACAGGGGGGACAATGAGCAGTTCTTC. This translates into CASSDRDRGDNEQFF.

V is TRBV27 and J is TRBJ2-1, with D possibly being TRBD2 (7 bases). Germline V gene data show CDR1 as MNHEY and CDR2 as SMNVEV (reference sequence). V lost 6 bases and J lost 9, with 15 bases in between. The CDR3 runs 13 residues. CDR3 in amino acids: CASRHGGAPEQFF. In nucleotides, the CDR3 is TGTGCCAGCAGACATGGGGGGGCCCCTGAGCAGTTCTTC.

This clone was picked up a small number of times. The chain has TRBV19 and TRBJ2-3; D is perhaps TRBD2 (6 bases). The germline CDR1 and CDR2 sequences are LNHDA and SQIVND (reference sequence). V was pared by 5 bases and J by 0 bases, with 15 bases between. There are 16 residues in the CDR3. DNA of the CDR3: TGTGCCAGTAGTCCGATAGCGGCTTCTAGCACAGATACGCAGTATTTT. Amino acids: CASSPIAASSTDTQYF.

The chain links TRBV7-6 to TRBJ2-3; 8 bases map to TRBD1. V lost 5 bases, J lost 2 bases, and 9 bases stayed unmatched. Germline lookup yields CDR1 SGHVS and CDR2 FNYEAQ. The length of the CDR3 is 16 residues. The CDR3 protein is CASSRRPGQATDTQYF. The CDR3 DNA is TGTGCCAGCAGCCGAAGACCGGGACAGGCCACAGATACGCAGTATTTT.